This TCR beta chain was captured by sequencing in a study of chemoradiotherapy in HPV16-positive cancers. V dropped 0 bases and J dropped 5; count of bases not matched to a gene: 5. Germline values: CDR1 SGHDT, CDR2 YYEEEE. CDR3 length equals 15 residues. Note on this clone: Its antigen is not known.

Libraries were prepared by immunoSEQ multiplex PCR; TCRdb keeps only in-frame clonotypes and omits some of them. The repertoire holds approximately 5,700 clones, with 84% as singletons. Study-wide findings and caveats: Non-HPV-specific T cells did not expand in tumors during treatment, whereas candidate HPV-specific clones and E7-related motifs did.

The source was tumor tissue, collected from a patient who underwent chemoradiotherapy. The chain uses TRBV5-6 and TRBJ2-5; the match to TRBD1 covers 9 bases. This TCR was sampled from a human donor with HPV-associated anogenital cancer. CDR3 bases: TGTGCCAGCAGCTTGGGACAGGGGGTGGTCGAGACCCAGTACTTC. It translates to CASSLGQGVVETQYF.